Listed here are 18 T cell receptor beta chains from one sample, sequenced in a study of blood T cells in healthy people across ages. PCR was performed a second time for about 7 to 12 cycles using a sample-barcoded 5' primer and a J-beta primer mix. TCRdb ran MiXCR on the 5' RACE reads and lists one entry per CDR3 protein. The repertoire holds hundreds of thousands of distinct CDR3 sequences, roughly three fifths seen once, with roughly 25% in the top ten. The sample comprised blood. These receptor sequences come from a man aged 40-55 years in good health.

The gene calls are TRBV3-1 and TRBJ2-4; no reliable D call. Trimming pared 4 bases from V and 0 bases from J, leaving 7 bases between. The CDR3 extends over 14 amino acids. CDR1 is LGHDT, CDR2 YNNKEL, per germline (reference sequence). The CDR3 coding sequence is TGTGCCAGCAGCCCCACATCAGCCAAAAACATTCAGTACTTC. As protein: CASSPTSAKNIQYF. The variable domain in full, with the rest retrieved from reference TRBV3-1 and TRBJ2-4, is DTAVSQTPKYLVTQMGNDKSIKCEQNLGHDTMYWYKQDSKKFLKIMFSYNNKELIINETVPNRFSPKSPDKAHLNLHINSLELGDSAVYFCASSPTSAKNIQYFGAGTRLSVL.

This clonotype was counted only a few times. The rearrangement uses TRBV11-2 and TRBJ2-5; TRBD1 matches 9 bases. The CDR3 contains 17 residues. Trimming cost V 1 base and J 5 bases; bases outside gene matches: 11. Germline assignment: CDR1 SGHAT and CDR2 FQNNGV. The CDR3 loop is CASSLAANRGPLETQYF. CDR3 sequence (DNA): TGTGCCAGCAGCTTAGCTGCGAACAGGGGGCCGCTTGAGACCCAGTACTTC.

There are a few counts of this clonotype. This sequence joins TRBV5-1 and TRBJ2-5; D is possibly TRBD2 (6 bases). The CDR3 consists of 15 residues. The V and J ends lost 0 bases and 5 bases respectively, with 14 bases between them. The germline gives CDR1 SGHRS, CDR2 YFSETQ. CDR3 DNA: TGCGCCAGCAGCTTGGAGGCGGGGAAATCGGAGACCCAGTACTTC. Its protein product is CASSLEAGKSETQYF.

The chain is built from TRBV20-1 and TRBJ2-2; 8 bases fit TRBD2. With V trimmed by 0 bases and J by 1 base, 10 bases remained unmatched. Germline lookup yields CDR1 DFQATT and CDR2 SNEGSKA (reference sequence). CDR3 length: 18 residues. Here the CDR3 DNA reads TGCAGTGCTAGAGATTTACTCCGGGGGGGCTTGAACACCGGGGAGCTGTTTTTT. It yields the protein CSARDLLRGGLNTGELFF.

The chain employs TRBV3-1 and TRBJ2-2; unclear D gene. The CDR3 is 12 amino acids. Trimming took 8 bases from V and 6 from J, leaving 10 bases between them. Germline-derived CDR1 and CDR2 are LGHDT and YNNKEL (reference sequence). The CDR3 sequence is CASGDFAGELFF. CDR3 in DNA: TGTGCCAGCGGAGACTTTGCCGGGGAGCTGTTTTTT.

The chain carries TRBV6-2 or TRBV6-3 and TRBJ2-7; D is unclear. Germline V gene lookup returns CDR1 MNHEY and CDR2 SVGEGT. V lost 4 bases and J lost 1, with 11 bases in between. The CDR3 has 14 residues. DNA for the CDR3: TGTGCCAGCAGTTTCGCAGTAACTTCCTACGAGCAGTACTTC. Translating it yields CASSFAVTSYEQYF.

This clonotype showed up just a few times. The gene calls are TRBV5-1 and TRBJ2-1; 8 bases fit TRBD1. Germline CDR1 is SGHRS and CDR2 is YFSETQ. CDR3 length: 15 amino acids. The J segment lost 6 bases and the V segment lost 5 bases, leaving 10 bases of the junction unmatched. The CDR3 sequence: CASRVGTGPGNEQFF. CDR3 sequence (DNA): TGCGCCAGCAGGGTCGGGACAGGACCGGGCAATGAGCAGTTCTTC.

As for this clonotype: At one boundary the junction diverges from the germline segment, which might be a read error. This chain uses TRBV27 with TRBJ2-6; perhaps TRBD1 as D (6 bases). Germline CDR1 MNHEY, CDR2 SMNVEV (reference sequence). The CDR3 is 17 residues long. The CDR3 here is CASSLGSGAAGANALTF. The DNA of the CDR3 is TGTGCCAGCAGTTTAGGGTCAGGGGCCGCTGGGGCCAACGCCCTGACTTTC.

The CDR3 spells CASSLANLGDAFF. The CDR3 nucleotides read TGTGCCAGCAGCTTAGCGAACTTAGGGGATGCTTTCTTT. The chain links TRBV7-2 to TRBJ1-1; D perhaps matches TRBD1 (5 bases). Trimming took off 0 bases at V and 11 bases at J, with 13 bases between the two ends. CDR1 is SGHTA, CDR2 FQGNSA, per germline. The CDR3 is made up of 13 amino acids.

This chain joins TRBV28 and TRBJ1-1; no firm D call. The CDR3 has 11 residues. Germline CDR1 is MDHEN and CDR2 is SYDVKM. V shed 6 bases and J shed 4 bases, with 6 bases lying between them. The CDR3 DNA reads TGTGCCAGCAGGTCGGGCACTGAAGCTTTCTTT. Amino acid sequence: CASRSGTEAFF.

This clonotype was recorded a few times. J is TRBJ2-3 and V is TRBV5-1; maybe TRBD1 (5 bases). This CDR3 spans 13 amino acids. Germline V CDR1 and CDR2: SGHRS, YFSETQ. Trimming took off 7 bases at V and 0 bases at J, with 9 bases between the two ends. The CDR3 reads CASAGISTDTQYF. The CDR3 nucleotides are TGCGCCAGCGCAGGGATTAGCACAGATACGCAGTATTTT.

The chain is built from TRBV7-2 and TRBJ2-3; a weak D match, TRBD2 (5 bases). This CDR3 is 18 amino acids long. Between the trimmed V and J ends, which lost 4 bases and 2 bases, there was a span of 22 bases. From germline, CDR1 is SGHTA and CDR2 FQGNSA. CDR3 sequence: CASSSGLRVSLNTDTQYF. The CDR3 nucleotides are TGTGCCAGCAGCTCAGGACTTAGAGTTTCTCTTAACACAGATACGCAGTATTTT.

CDR3 amino acids: CSARDGNSEREQYF. The CDR3 DNA reads as TGCAGTGCTAGAGATGGGAACTCGGAGCGCGAGCAGTACTTC. This sequence joins TRBV20-1 and TRBJ2-5; D remains ambiguous. The DNA end favors TRBJ2-7, so the J call may be wrong. CDR3 size: 14 residues. The germline CDR1 and CDR2 sequences are DFQATT and SNEGSKA (reference sequence).

The rearrangement uses TRBV7-3 and TRBJ2-3, with D perhaps matching TRBD2 (5 bases). The CDR3 contains 14 residues. V gave up 4 bases and J gave up 4 bases, with 12 bases separating them. The germline CDR1 and CDR2 sequences are SGHTA and FQGTGA. The CDR3 is CASSSTSFADTQYF. The CDR3 DNA is TGTGCCAGCAGCTCAACTAGTTTCGCAGATACGCAGTATTTT.

The chain has TRBV15 and TRBJ2-2; D unclear. Trimming left V 4 bases short and J 0 bases short, with 6 bases between. The CDR3 runs to 14 residues. CDR1 is LNHNV, CDR2 YYDKDF, per germline (reference sequence). The CDR3 sequence is CATSKQTNTGELFF. CDR3 nucleotide sequence: TGTGCCACCAGCAAACAGACGAACACCGGGGAGCTGTTTTTT.

Only a few counts were recorded for this clonotype. This chain connects TRBV14 to TRBJ2-3, with 7 bases lining up with TRBD1. CDR3 length equals 15 residues. From germline, CDR1 is SGHDN and CDR2 FVKESK. V was clipped by 3 bases and J by 3 bases; unmatched bases: 6. The CDR3 is CASSQTQGRTDTQYF. As DNA, the CDR3 is TGTGCCAGCAGCCAGACACAGGGGCGGACAGATACGCAGTATTTT.

This clonotype was counted only a few times. The chain recombines TRBV18 with TRBJ1-5; D is unresolved. There are 16 residues in the CDR3. V lost 3 bases to trimming and J lost 2 bases, with 14 bases between them. Germline lookup yields CDR1 KGHSH and CDR2 LQKENI. In nucleotides, the CDR3 is TGTGCCAGCTCACCGGACTTCCCGGTGGGCAATCAGCCCCAGCATTTT. Its protein is CASSPDFPVGNQPQHF.

This chain links TRBV20-1 with TRBJ1-5; D not certain. This CDR3 spans 13 amino acids. CDR1 and CDR2 from the germline V gene are DFQATT and SNEGSKA (reference sequence). Trimming pared 6 bases from V and 2 bases from J, leaving 11 bases between. CDR3 region: CSARRGGNQPQHF. The CDR3 DNA follows: TGCAGTGCCAGACGGGGAGGCAATCAGCCCCAGCATTTT.